Listed below are T cell receptor beta chains from one sample, sequenced in a study of T cell responses to AZD1222 COVID-19 vaccine. Generated by immunoSEQ multiplex PCR, the TCRdb table keeps only in-frame clones and is missing some. Seen here are roughly 140,000 clones, 82% observed once, and the top ten hold 4.1%. This specimen was peripheral blood, taken on day 0 of MenACWY control vaccination. All receptors come from an adult in good health. CDR3s include the opening cysteine and the closing phenylalanine or tryptophan. The order of the fields is J gene, V gene, D gene, clone size, CDR3 DNA, CDR3 protein. A D gene is named only where the DNA matches it firmly. The size field is filled for only some rows; it gives once, few, many or a size class.

>TRBJ1-1|TRBV5-4|TRBD1|NA
TGTGCCAGCAGCCAAGGACAGGGGCCGAACACTGAAGCTTTCTTT
CASSQGQGPNTEAFF
>TRBJ1-2|TRBV13|NA|NA
TGTGCCAGCAGCTTAGGTTTCCGTGATGACTATGGCTACACCTTC
CASSLGFRDDYGYTF
>TRBJ2-7|TRBV7-2|NA|NA
TGTGCCAGCAGCTTAGTCGCCGAGCAGTACTTC
CASSLVAEQYF
>TRBJ2-3|TRBV7-7|TRBD2|NA
TGTGCCAGCAGCGTCGGACTAGCGGGAACAGATACGCAGTATTTT
CASSVGLAGTDTQYF
>TRBJ2-6|TRBV29-1|NA|once
TGCAGCGTTGCAGGGGCTGGGGCCAACGTCCTGACTTTC
CSVAGAGANVLTF
>TRBJ1-3|TRBV5-1|NA|NA
TGCGCCAGCAGCTTTGGGAACTCTGGAAACACCATATATTTT
CASSFGNSGNTIYF
>TRBJ1-1|TRBV3-1/TRBV3-2|NA|NA
TGTGCCAGCAGCCCCCGACGTAGGCAGCCTTATGAAGCTTTCTTT
CASSPRRRQPYEAFF
>TRBJ1-5|TRBV7-9|NA|few
TGTGCCAGCAGCTTGTACAATCAGCCCCAGCATTTT
CASSLYNQPQHF
>TRBJ1-1|TRBV19|NA|NA
TGTGCCAGTAGGTCCCTACGCGCGTCACAGGGAAGGTATGAAGCTTTCTTT
CASRSLRASQGRYEAFF
>TRBJ2-2|TRBV25-1|TRBD1|NA
TGTGCCAGCACCCCCGGGGGACAGGAGTCGGGGGAGCTGTTTTTT
CASTPGGQESGELFF
>TRBJ1-2|TRBV4-2|NA|NA
TGTGCCAGCAGCCAAGGAAAGGGACTGTATGGCTACACCTTC
CASSQGKGLYGYTF
>TRBJ1-5|TRBV28|TRBD1|NA
TGTGCCAGCGCACGTGGACAGGGGAATCGGCCCCAGCATTTT
CASARGQGNRPQHF
>TRBJ1-5|TRBV19|NA|NA
TGTGCCAGTACCATGGAGGGGAGAGGTGATCAGCCCCAGCATTTT
CASTMEGRGDQPQHF
>TRBJ2-2|TRBV18|TRBD1|few
TGTGCCAGCTCACCAAGGGACAGCCCCACCGGGGAGCTGTTTTTT
CASSPRDSPTGELFF
>TRBJ2-3|TRBV6-2/TRBV6-3|TRBD2|NA
TGTGCCAGCAGTTCCGGGACTAGCGGGGGAGCGAATACGCAGTATTTT
CASSSGTSGGANTQYF
>TRBJ1-1|TRBV11-3|NA|NA
TGTGCCAGCAGCTGGACAGCGAACACTGAAGCTTTCTTT
CASSWTANTEAFF